A selection of T cell receptor beta chains follows, all from one sample in a study of blood T cells in healthy people across ages. TCRdb itself ran the 5' RACE reads through MiXCR, one entry per CDR3 protein. The top ten clones hold roughly 3.5% of a sample with 600,000 to 1,000,000 distinct CDR3 sequences, 25% of them seen once. These same records also appear under a second study, on T cells of mothers and their children.

Sequenced material: blood. All receptors come from a boy between 10 and 17 years old in good health. The conserved cysteine and the conserved F or W are not part of the CDR3 here.

v_call	j_call	cdr3_aa
TRBV7-9	TRBJ2-1	ASSSSTAAENYNEQF
TRBV12-3/TRBV12-4	TRBJ1-3	ASERLISGNTIY
TRBV6-5	TRBJ2-1	ASSSPARGREQF
TRBV7-9	TRBJ1-1	ASSSSVGTEAF
TRBV29-1	-	SVEQGHEQY
TRBV29-1	-	SVEDRTSDNEQF
TRBV6-5	TRBJ1-3	ASSYGGATGNTIY
TRBV20-1	TRBJ1-5	SARSRQEYQPQH
TRBV20-1	TRBJ1-1	SARGSTEAF
TRBV7-2	TRBJ1-4	ASSLKFARTNEKLF
TRBV5-1	TRBJ2-4	ASSRTSDIQY
TRBV4-1	TRBJ2-4	ASSQELSLAKNIQY
TRBV9	TRBJ2-1	ASSAQPPGTAYNEQF
TRBV5-1	TRBJ2-5	ASSQQGFGETQY
TRBV10-3	-	AISESSGGEQF
TRBV10-3	TRBJ2-3	AIGRTQRGDTQY